This TCR beta chain was retrieved from a study of response to subunit inactivated influenza vaccine. Overall study findings and caveats: The authors proposed limited new T cell recruitment per seasonal influenza vaccination.

Each CDR3 protein is one row after TCRdb ran MiXCR on the RT-PCR reads. The sample yields 700,000 to 900,000 distinct CDR3 sequences, approximately 22% seen once. The J segment lost 3 bases and the V segment lost 5 bases, leaving 6 bases of the junction unmatched. CDR1 and CDR2 from the germline V gene are LNHNV and YYDKDF (reference sequence). This CDR3 comprises 15 residues. In the case of this clonotype: Antigen specificity is unknown.

This TCR was sampled from a man in his fifties who received an inactivated influenza vaccine. The chain links TRBV15 to TRBJ2-7, with 11 bases matching TRBD2. This specimen consisted of PBMCs from blood, obtained 5 to 6 days after vaccination. Here the CDR3 reads CATSGSGTSGYEQYF. DNA for the CDR3: TGTGCCACCAGCGGGAGTGGGACTAGCGGCTACGAGCAGTACTTC.